Shown below are 31 T cell receptor beta chains from a single sample sequenced in a study of control samples from healthy donors and cancer patients. The assay was immunoSEQ multiplex PCR, and TCRdb's table has in-frame clones only and misses some. The table lists some 130,000 clones, approximately 94% of them singletons, with 3.6% in the top ten. Source material: blood. These receptors originate from a man aged 25 to 40 in good health.

The genes are TRBV7-2 and TRBJ1-4; D remains unclear. The germline CDR1 and CDR2 sequences are SGHTA and FQGNSA. CDR3 length: 15 residues. Trimming took 7 bases from V and 8 from J, leaving 20 bases between them. For the CDR3, the DNA is TGTGCCAGCAAAAGTGGGTGGGGAGTTGACGAAAAACTGTTTTTT. Its translation: CASKSGWGVDEKLFF.

The chain is built from TRBV5-5 and TRBJ1-4, with D perhaps matching TRBD1 (5 bases). V lost 4 bases, J lost 4 bases, and 11 bases lay in between. The CDR3 totals 14 residues. The germline CDR1 and CDR2 sequences are SGHKS and YYEKEE (reference sequence). The CDR3 reads CASSPTVNNEKLFF. The CDR3 DNA reads as TGTGCCAGCAGCCCGACAGTTAATAATGAAAAACTGTTTTTT.

The DNA for the CDR3 is TGCGCCAGCAGCCACCACCGGGACGGATCCTACGAGCAGTACTTC. Its protein product is CASSHHRDGSYEQYF. J is TRBJ2-7 and V is TRBV4-1, with D possibly called TRBD1 or TRBD2 (5 bases each). Trimming left V 3 bases short and J 1 base short, with 13 bases between. CDR1 is MGHRA and CDR2 is YSYEKL in the germline V gene. The CDR3 is 15 residues long.

The rearrangement uses TRBV7-9 and TRBJ2-2; 11 bases match TRBD2. V trimming: 5 bases; J trimming: 4 bases; junction bases outside the gene matches: 6. This CDR3 region has 16 residues. Germline V gives CDR1 SEHNR, CDR2 FQNEAQ (reference sequence). The CDR3 sequence is CASSLPSGGTTGELFF. The DNA for the CDR3 is TGTGCCAGCAGCCTCCCTAGCGGGGGGACCACCGGGGAGCTGTTTTTT.

The CDR3 region has the DNA TGTGCCAGCAGCCCCGGACAGGGGGGACCCTACGAGCAGTACTTC. Its protein is CASSPGQGGPYEQYF. The chain links TRBV14 to TRBJ2-7; 10 bases agree with TRBD1. The CDR3 sequence is 15 residues long. The V segment lost 4 bases and the J segment 2 bases; nucleotides outside the gene matches: 5. Germline values: CDR1 SGHDN, CDR2 FVKESK.

The genes are TRBV5-1 and TRBJ2-5; TRBD1 matches at 7 bases. The length of the CDR3 is 16 residues. V trimming: 4 bases; J trimming: 9 bases; junction bases outside the gene matches: 18. Germline values: CDR1 SGHRS, CDR2 YFSETQ. The CDR3 bases are TGCGCCAGCAGCCTTACGACAGGGAAGGTGCAGGAGGCCCAGTACTTC. Translating it yields CASSLTTGKVQEAQYF.

The rearrangement links TRBV6-5 to TRBJ1-5; 10 nucleotides agree with TRBD1. J was trimmed by 1 base and V by 6 bases; bases with no gene match: 3. This CDR3 has 15 residues. Germline assignment: CDR1 MNHEY and CDR2 SVGAGI. CDR3 DNA: TGTGCCAGCAGGGGACAGGGGACCAGCAATCAGCCCCAGCATTTT. Protein: CASRGQGTSNQPQHF.

Points on this clone: One junction end disagrees with the germline gene, perhaps due to a read error. The V gene is TRBV29-1, the J gene TRBJ2-4, with 12 bases aligning to TRBD2. The CDR3 has 15 amino acids. Per germline, CDR1 SQVTM and CDR2 ANQGSEA. The CDR3 nucleotides read TGCAGCGCTGAACCTAGCGGGGGGGCGGGAAACATTCAGTACTTC. It codes for CSAEPSGGAGNIQYF.

This clone was detected once. The chain recombines TRBV7-9 with TRBJ2-7; TRBD2 might be the D (6 bases). This CDR3 has 16 amino acids. V was trimmed by 2 bases and J by 0 bases, leaving 14 bases between them. In germline, CDR1 is SEHNR, CDR2 FQNEAQ (reference sequence). CDR3 region: CASSLYLREDSYEQYF. As DNA, the CDR3 is TGTGCCAGCAGCTTATATCTGCGGGAAGACTCCTACGAGCAGTACTTC.

The CDR3 reads CASSLGPGGSLYEQYF. In DNA form, the CDR3 reads TGTGCCAGCAGCTTAGGCCCGGGGGGCTCGTTATACGAGCAGTACTTC. V gene TRBV11-2 combines with J gene TRBJ2-7, with D possibly being TRBD2 (7 bases). Trimming took off 1 base at V and 4 bases at J, with 17 bases between the two ends. Germline CDR1 and CDR2: SGHAT and FQNNGV. The CDR3 has 16 amino acids.

This clone appeared a single time. The chain uses TRBV19 and TRBJ2-7, with TRBD2 identical over 11 bases. Germline-derived CDR1 and CDR2 are LNHDA and SQIVND (reference sequence). The CDR3 has 14 residues. V lost 8 bases, J lost 1 base, and 4 bases stayed unmatched. CDR3 sequence (DNA): TGTGCCAGTTCTAGCGGGGGGCGATCCTACGAGCAGTACTTC. Translation: CASSSGGRSYEQYF.

This chain connects TRBV20-1 to TRBJ1-2; D uncertain. V lost 3 bases and J 3 bases, leaving 14 bases between the germline ends. Germline loops: CDR1 DFQATT, CDR2 SNEGSKA (reference sequence). This CDR3 has 14 residues. Here the CDR3 reads CSASLAESDYGYTF. DNA for the CDR3: TGCAGTGCTAGTTTGGCGGAATCAGACTATGGCTACACCTTC.

The CDR3 DNA sequence: TGCGCCAGCAGCCAAGATTGGACAGGGGGCGCAGCCGAGACCCAGTACTTC. As protein: CASSQDWTGGAAETQYF. The V and J genes are TRBV4-1 and TRBJ2-5, with TRBD1 matching over 11 bases. The CDR3 runs 17 residues. The germline V gene has CDR1 MGHRA and CDR2 YSYEKL. V lost 0 bases to trimming and J lost 5 bases; unmatched junction nucleotides: 8.

The genes are TRBV10-1 and TRBJ2-5; no clear D gene. In germline, CDR1 is WNHNN, CDR2 SYGVQD (reference sequence). This CDR3 contains 11 residues. Between the trimmed V and J ends, which lost 2 bases and 2 bases, there was a span of 0 bases. The CDR3 nucleotides read TGCGCCAGCAGTGAGCAAGAGACCCAGTACTTC. Translated: CASSEQETQYF.

The V gene is TRBV5-5, the J gene TRBJ1-5; 10 bases are a match to TRBD1. V was clipped by 4 bases and J by 2 bases; unmatched bases: 6. CDR1 is SGHKS, CDR2 YYEKEE, per germline (reference sequence). This CDR3 has 16 residues. CDR3 nucleotides: TGTGCCAGCAGCAGTGGGACAGGGGAAGGCAATCAGCCCCAGCATTTT. As protein: CASSSGTGEGNQPQHF.

The V and J genes are TRBV12-5 and TRBJ1-6; D is unclear. Germline lookup yields CDR1 LGHNT and CDR2 FRNRAP. This CDR3 has 11 amino acids. The ends were cut back, 2 bases at V and 10 bases at J, with 3 bases in the middle. CDR3 bases: TGTGCTAGTGGTTTGAGGTCACCCCTCCACTTT. Protein: CASGLRSPLHF.

This clone was counted a single time. The chain uses TRBV6-1 and TRBJ1-5; unclear D gene. The CDR3 is 13 residues long. Germline V lookup: CDR1 MNHNS, CDR2 SASEGT. With 1 base removed from V and 6 bases from J, the gap between germline ends came to 7 bases. CDR3 nucleotides: TGTGCCAGCAGTGAAGTCAAGGGTCAGCCCCAGCATTTT. Translating gives CASSEVKGQPQHF.

The chain employs TRBV19 and TRBJ2-1; 7 nucleotides match TRBD1. With V trimmed by 10 bases and J by 9 bases, 12 bases remained unmatched. CDR3 length: 13 amino acids. CDR1 and CDR2 (germline): LNHDA, SQIVND (reference sequence). The CDR3 coding sequence is TGTGCCATACGCAGGGGGTCGGGTGGTGAGCAGTTCTTC. It translates to CAIRRGSGGEQFF.

The V call is TRBV29-1, the J call TRBJ2-1, with TRBD2 matching 9 bases. J gave up 8 bases and V 6 bases, and 17 bases lay outside the gene matches. The germline V gene encodes CDR1 SQVTM and CDR2 ANQGSEA. The CDR3 consists of 16 residues. CDR3 amino acids: CSVDSNAGGRFYEQFF. The CDR3 DNA sequence: TGCAGCGTCGACTCCAACGCGGGGGGGCGCTTCTATGAGCAGTTCTTC.

This rearrangement joins TRBV4-1 to TRBJ2-6, with D perhaps TRBD1 (5 bases). Germline V gives CDR1 MGHRA, CDR2 YSYEKL. Trimming removed 4 bases from V and 0 bases from J, with 10 bases in between. The CDR3 covers 16 residues. This CDR3 is CASSPSGNSGANVLTF. CDR3 sequence (DNA): TGCGCCAGCAGCCCTTCAGGGAACTCTGGGGCCAACGTCCTGACTTTC.

The V gene is TRBV11-2, the J gene TRBJ1-5; possibly TRBD1 for D (5 bases). Per the germline V gene, CDR1 is SGHAT and CDR2 is FQNNGV. There are 15 residues in the CDR3. The V gene lost 1 base and the J gene lost 3 bases, with 10 bases spanning the gap. The chain's CDR3 is CASSLGGPINQPQHF. Written as DNA, the CDR3 is TGTGCCAGCAGCTTAGGGGGACCGATCAATCAGCCCCAGCATTTT.

This sequence joins TRBV6-6 and TRBJ1-1, with 10 bases that match TRBD1. CDR3 length: 14 residues. The V and J ends lost 6 bases and 2 bases, in that order; junction bases with no gene match: 3. Germline-derived CDR1 and CDR2 are MNHNY and SVGAGI (reference sequence). In DNA, the CDR3 is TGTGCCAGCAGGGGGACAGGGGTAAACACTGAAGCTTTCTTT. Translating gives CASRGTGVNTEAFF.

The V and J genes are TRBV19 and TRBJ2-3; D possibly matches TRBD1 or TRBD2 (5 bases each). Germline V gene data show CDR1 as LNHDA and CDR2 as SQIVND (reference sequence). The V and J ends lost 4 bases and 2 bases respectively, with 13 bases between them. This CDR3 has 15 residues. This chain's CDR3 is CASSSSRGTTDTQYF. The CDR3 region has the DNA TGTGCCAGTAGTAGTTCTCGAGGGACCACAGATACGCAGTATTTT.

The chain joins TRBV14 to TRBJ1-2; unclear D gene. With 4 bases removed from V and 4 bases from J, the gap between germline ends came to 16 bases. This CDR3 spans 15 amino acids. Germline lookup yields CDR1 SGHDN and CDR2 FVKESK. The CDR3 region is CASSRMSLDPYGYTF. The CDR3 coding sequence is TGTGCCAGCAGCCGGATGAGCCTAGACCCCTATGGCTACACCTTC.

This clone appeared once. The gene calls are TRBV6-5 and TRBJ1-3; a possible D gene is TRBD1 (6 bases). V dropped 10 bases and J dropped 0 bases, with 10 bases sitting between them. Germline V lookup: CDR1 MNHEY, CDR2 SVGAGI. CDR3 length equals 13 residues. The CDR3, as DNA: TGTGCCACCGGGGGGGCCTCTGGAAACACCATATATTTT. Protein: CATGGASGNTIYF.

The chain joins TRBV3-1 (or the pseudogene TRBV3-2) to TRBJ2-5, with 8 bases fitting TRBD2. The CDR3 covers 14 residues. Germline loops: CDR1 LGHDT, CDR2 YNNKEL (reference sequence). Trimming removed 4 bases from V and 4 bases from J; junction bases left unmatched: 5. CDR3 sequence (DNA): TGTGCCAGCAGCCTAACGGGGGGGATAGAGACCCAGTACTTC. This encodes CASSLTGGIETQYF.

The sample holds a few counts of this clone. The sample contains more than one DNA sequence encoding this CDR3. The CDR3 DNA reads as TGTGCCAGCAGCCGACAGGGGGATAACTATGGCTACACCTTC. Protein: CASSRQGDNYGYTF. V is TRBV7-9 and J is TRBJ1-2; 9 bases map to TRBD1. With 5 bases clipped from V and 1 base from J, the junction kept 2 bases outside the gene matches. The germline V gene encodes CDR1 SEHNR and CDR2 FQNEAQ (reference sequence). This CDR3 is 14 amino acids long.

This chain uses TRBV7-9 with TRBJ2-5, with unresolved D. The CDR3 runs to 14 residues. Between the trimmed V and J ends, which lost 3 bases and 3 bases, there was a span of 11 bases. CDR1 SEHNR and CDR2 FQNEAQ come from the germline V gene (reference sequence). In DNA, the CDR3 is TGTGCCAGCAGCTTTGGCAGGTCTAAAGAGACCCAGTACTTC. As protein: CASSFGRSKETQYF. Variable domain in full (rest from reference TRBV7-9 and TRBJ2-5): DTGVSQNPRHKITKRGQNVTFRCDPISEHNRLYWYRQTLGQGPEFLTYFQNEAQLEKSRLLSDRFSAERPKGSFSTLEIQRTEQGDSAMYLCASSFGRSKETQYFGPGTRLLVL.

V is TRBV27 and J is TRBJ2-3; tentatively, D is TRBD2 (5 bases). The CDR3 has 13 residues. Deletions cut 4 bases from V and 2 bases from J, with 7 bases between. In germline, CDR1 is MNHEY, CDR2 SMNVEV (reference sequence). CDR3 amino acids: CASSSDFTDTQYF. CDR3 in DNA: TGTGCCAGCAGTTCGGACTTCACAGATACGCAGTATTTT.

The gene calls are TRBV5-4 and TRBJ2-5; the match to TRBD2 covers 7 bases. The junction had 8 bases not matched to a gene; V was cut back by 4 bases and J by 2 bases. This CDR3 comprises 15 residues. The germline gives CDR1 SGHNT, CDR2 YYREEE (reference sequence). CDR3 region: CASSAAGRGQETQYF. The CDR3 nucleotides read TGTGCCAGCAGCGCAGCGGGGAGAGGGCAAGAGACCCAGTACTTC.

The V gene is TRBV4-3, the J gene TRBJ2-3, with a weak D call TRBD2 (6 bases). Trimming removed 0 bases at V and 3 bases at J, with 16 bases between. The CDR3 is made up of 17 amino acids. Looked up from germline, CDR1 is LGHNA and CDR2 is YSLEER. The CDR3 loop reads CASSQEVPGRGTDTQYF. The CDR3 DNA reads TGCGCCAGCAGCCAAGAAGTCCCGGGGCGGGGAACAGATACGCAGTATTTT.